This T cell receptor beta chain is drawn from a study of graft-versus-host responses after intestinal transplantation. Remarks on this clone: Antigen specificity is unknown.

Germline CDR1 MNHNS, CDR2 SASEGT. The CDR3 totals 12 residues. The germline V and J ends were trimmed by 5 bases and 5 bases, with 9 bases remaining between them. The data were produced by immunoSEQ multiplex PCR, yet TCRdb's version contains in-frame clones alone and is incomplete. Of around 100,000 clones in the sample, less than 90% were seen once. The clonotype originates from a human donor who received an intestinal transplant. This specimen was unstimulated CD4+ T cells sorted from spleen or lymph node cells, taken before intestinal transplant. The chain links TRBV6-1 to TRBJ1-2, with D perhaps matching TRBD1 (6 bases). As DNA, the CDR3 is TGTGCCAGCAGTCGGACAGAGTATGGCTACACCTTC. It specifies CASSRTEYGYTF.